A selection of T cell receptor beta chains follows, all from one sample in a study of neurological immune-mediated disorders. MiXCR, run by TCRdb on the 5' RACE reads, gives a single entry per CDR3 protein. The repertoire holds tens of thousands of distinct CDR3 sequences, with under 4.5% as singletons. Source material: PBMCs. These receptors were collected from a woman aged 60-75 years with multiple sclerosis. CDR3s include the opening cysteine and the closing phenylalanine or tryptophan. A D gene is named only where the DNA matches it firmly. Sizes are listed as how often the clone was seen (once, few, many) or a class if it is expanded.

D,size,J,V,CDR3,DNA
NA,many,TRBJ1-2,TRBV5-1,CASSYSDYYGYTF,TGCGCCAGCAGCTATTCTGACTACTATGGCTACACCTTC
NA,many,TRBJ2-7,TRBV5-6,CASSRMAREGVYEQYF,TGTGCCAGCAGCCGAATGGCGAGGGAGGGGGTATACGAGCAGTACTTC
NA,many,TRBJ1-6,TRBV27,CASSLGVENSPLHF,TGTGCCAGCAGTTTGGGGGTTGAAAATTCACCCCTCCACTTT
NA,many,TRBJ2-1,TRBV10-3,CAISDPPGRNEQFF,TGTGCCATCAGTGATCCCCCGGGACGTAATGAGCAGTTCTTC
TRBD2,many,TRBJ2-1,TRBV29-1,CSTVKRGGLVYNEQFF,TGCAGCACCGTTAAGCGCGGGGGGCTAGTATACAATGAGCAGTTCTTC
NA,many,TRBJ1-1,TRBV5-6,CASSNIGKAEAFF,TGTGCCAGCAGCAACATAGGGAAGGCTGAAGCTTTCTTT
NA,many,TRBJ2-5,TRBV29-1,CSLERSGETQYF,TGCAGCTTAGAACGTTCGGGGGAGACCCAGTACTTC
NA,many,TRBJ2-5,TRBV2,CASSGQQGSQETQYF,TGTGCCAGCAGTGGCCAACAGGGATCGCAAGAGACCCAGTACTTC
TRBD2,many,TRBJ2-7,TRBV20-1,CSAGKPGLVETEQYF,TGCAGTGCCGGGAAACCCGGACTAGTAGAAACTGAGCAGTACTTC
NA,many,TRBJ2-1,TRBV29-1,CSGGAGNEQFF,TGCAGCGGGGGGGCTGGGAATGAGCAGTTCTTC
NA,many,TRBJ2-5,TRBV28,CASSVEGAVRETQYF,TGTGCCAGCAGTGTGGAAGGAGCCGTACGGGAGACCCAGTACTTC
NA,many,TRBJ1-4,TRBV5-1,CASSVDGTNEKLFF,TGCGCCAGCAGCGTGGACGGAACGAATGAAAAACTGTTTTTT
TRBD2,many,TRBJ2-1,TRBV2,CARGLALGEQFF,TGTGCCAGGGGACTAGCTCTAGGTGAGCAGTTCTTC
NA,many,TRBJ1-4,TRBV20-1,CSATRQNNEKLFF,TGCAGTGCTACCAGACAGAATAATGAAAAACTGTTTTTT
NA,many,TRBJ1-1,TRBV7-9,CASSLDYTEAFF,TGTGCCAGCAGCCTAGACTACACTGAAGCTTTCTTT
TRBD2,many,TRBJ2-5,TRBV5-1,CASSSSGGTRKVAQYF,TGCGCCAGCAGTTCAAGCGGGGGGACCCGTAAGGTCGCCCAGTACTTC
NA,many,TRBJ2-2,TRBV14,CASSQEASANTGELFF,TGTGCCAGCAGCCAAGAGGCCTCCGCGAACACCGGGGAGCTGTTTTTT
TRBD2,many,TRBJ2-7,TRBV3-1,CASSQETLAGWEQYF,TGTGCCAGCAGCCAAGAAACGCTAGCGGGGTGGGAGCAGTACTTC
NA,many,TRBJ2-3,TRBV29-1,CSVEERQPESTDTQYF,TGCAGCGTTGAAGAGAGACAGCCCGAAAGCACAGATACGCAGTATTTT
TRBD1,many,TRBJ2-7,TRBV15,CATSGPRQGQGDEQYF,TGTGCCACCAGCGGACCCAGACAGGGGCAAGGCGACGAGCAGTACTTC
NA,many,TRBJ2-6,TRBV4-1,CASSQDNGGVGANVLTF,TGCGCCAGCAGCCAAGATAATGGAGGGGTCGGGGCCAACGTCCTGACTTTC
NA,many,TRBJ1-2,TRBV6-5,CASREQGFYGYTF,TGTGCCAGCAGAGAACAGGGATTTTATGGCTACACCTTC
NA,many,TRBJ1-1,TRBV5-1,CASSLLNSMNTEAFF,TGCGCCAGCAGCTTACTAAACAGCATGAACACTGAAGCTTTCTTT
NA,many,TRBJ2-1,TRBV29-1,CSVETGYNEQFF,TGCAGCGTTGAAACGGGCTACAATGAGCAGTTCTTC
TRBD1,many,TRBJ2-7,TRBV5-1,CASSPRTGGEQTYEQYF,TGCGCCAGCAGCCCAAGGACAGGGGGCGAACAAACCTACGAGCAGTACTTC
TRBD1,many,TRBJ2-1,TRBV14,CATTSGTGVNNEQFF,TGTGCCACCACTTCCGGGACAGGGGTCAACAATGAGCAGTTCTTC